Listed below are T cell receptor beta chains from one sample, sequenced in a study of cytomegalovirus exposure and HLA in healthy donors. The assay was immunoSEQ multiplex PCR, and TCRdb's table has in-frame clones only and misses some. The repertoire includes approximately 110,000 clones, roughly 82% of them detected once, and approximately 3.7% sits in the top ten. Sequenced input: PBMCs. The source of these receptors is a human donor in good health. Both conserved end residues are part of each CDR3. A D gene is named only where the DNA matches it firmly. Clone sizes are given selectively: once, few, many, or a class where the clone is expanded.

j_call clone_size v_call d_call cdr3_nt cdr3_aa
TRBJ2-7 . TRBV5-1 . TGCGCCAGCAGCGCCTCCCGGCGGCGGGGAACGGACGAGCAGTACTTC CASSASRRRGTDEQYF
TRBJ1-4 . TRBV19 . TGTGCCAGTACGCGGCAGGGAAGGGATACTAATGAAAAACTGTTTTTT CASTRQGRDTNEKLFF
TRBJ2-1 few TRBV20-1 . TGCAGTGCTAGAGGGTTGAGTGAGCAGTTCTTC CSARGLSEQFF
TRBJ1-1 few TRBV4-2 TRBD1 TGTGCCAGCAGCCAGGACCCAGACAGGGGGTACACTGAAGCTTTCTTT CASSQDPDRGYTEAFF
TRBJ2-3 . TRBV28 TRBD1 TGTGCCAGCAGTTCCGACAGGGGACGCACAGATACGCAGTATTTT CASSSDRGRTDTQYF
TRBJ2-2 . TRBV2 . TGTGCCAGCAGTGAAGAAAATCAGGTCGGTGGGGAGCTGTTTTTT CASSEENQVGGELFF
TRBJ1-1 . TRBV11-3 . TGTGCCAGCAGGGAGGGGCCGGGTGAAGCTTTCTTT CASREGPGEAFF
TRBJ2-2 few TRBV11-3 . TGTGCCAGCAGCTTACAGGGGACCGGGGAGCTGTTTTTT CASSLQGTGELFF
TRBJ2-1 once TRBV29-1 TRBD2 TGCAGCTTTTTCCCGGGACGGGGGGGCAATGAGCAGTTCTTC CSFFPGRGGNEQFF
TRBJ2-4 few TRBV9 . TGTGCCAGCAGTGGGGGCTTGGCCAAAAACATTCAGTACTTC CASSGGLAKNIQYF